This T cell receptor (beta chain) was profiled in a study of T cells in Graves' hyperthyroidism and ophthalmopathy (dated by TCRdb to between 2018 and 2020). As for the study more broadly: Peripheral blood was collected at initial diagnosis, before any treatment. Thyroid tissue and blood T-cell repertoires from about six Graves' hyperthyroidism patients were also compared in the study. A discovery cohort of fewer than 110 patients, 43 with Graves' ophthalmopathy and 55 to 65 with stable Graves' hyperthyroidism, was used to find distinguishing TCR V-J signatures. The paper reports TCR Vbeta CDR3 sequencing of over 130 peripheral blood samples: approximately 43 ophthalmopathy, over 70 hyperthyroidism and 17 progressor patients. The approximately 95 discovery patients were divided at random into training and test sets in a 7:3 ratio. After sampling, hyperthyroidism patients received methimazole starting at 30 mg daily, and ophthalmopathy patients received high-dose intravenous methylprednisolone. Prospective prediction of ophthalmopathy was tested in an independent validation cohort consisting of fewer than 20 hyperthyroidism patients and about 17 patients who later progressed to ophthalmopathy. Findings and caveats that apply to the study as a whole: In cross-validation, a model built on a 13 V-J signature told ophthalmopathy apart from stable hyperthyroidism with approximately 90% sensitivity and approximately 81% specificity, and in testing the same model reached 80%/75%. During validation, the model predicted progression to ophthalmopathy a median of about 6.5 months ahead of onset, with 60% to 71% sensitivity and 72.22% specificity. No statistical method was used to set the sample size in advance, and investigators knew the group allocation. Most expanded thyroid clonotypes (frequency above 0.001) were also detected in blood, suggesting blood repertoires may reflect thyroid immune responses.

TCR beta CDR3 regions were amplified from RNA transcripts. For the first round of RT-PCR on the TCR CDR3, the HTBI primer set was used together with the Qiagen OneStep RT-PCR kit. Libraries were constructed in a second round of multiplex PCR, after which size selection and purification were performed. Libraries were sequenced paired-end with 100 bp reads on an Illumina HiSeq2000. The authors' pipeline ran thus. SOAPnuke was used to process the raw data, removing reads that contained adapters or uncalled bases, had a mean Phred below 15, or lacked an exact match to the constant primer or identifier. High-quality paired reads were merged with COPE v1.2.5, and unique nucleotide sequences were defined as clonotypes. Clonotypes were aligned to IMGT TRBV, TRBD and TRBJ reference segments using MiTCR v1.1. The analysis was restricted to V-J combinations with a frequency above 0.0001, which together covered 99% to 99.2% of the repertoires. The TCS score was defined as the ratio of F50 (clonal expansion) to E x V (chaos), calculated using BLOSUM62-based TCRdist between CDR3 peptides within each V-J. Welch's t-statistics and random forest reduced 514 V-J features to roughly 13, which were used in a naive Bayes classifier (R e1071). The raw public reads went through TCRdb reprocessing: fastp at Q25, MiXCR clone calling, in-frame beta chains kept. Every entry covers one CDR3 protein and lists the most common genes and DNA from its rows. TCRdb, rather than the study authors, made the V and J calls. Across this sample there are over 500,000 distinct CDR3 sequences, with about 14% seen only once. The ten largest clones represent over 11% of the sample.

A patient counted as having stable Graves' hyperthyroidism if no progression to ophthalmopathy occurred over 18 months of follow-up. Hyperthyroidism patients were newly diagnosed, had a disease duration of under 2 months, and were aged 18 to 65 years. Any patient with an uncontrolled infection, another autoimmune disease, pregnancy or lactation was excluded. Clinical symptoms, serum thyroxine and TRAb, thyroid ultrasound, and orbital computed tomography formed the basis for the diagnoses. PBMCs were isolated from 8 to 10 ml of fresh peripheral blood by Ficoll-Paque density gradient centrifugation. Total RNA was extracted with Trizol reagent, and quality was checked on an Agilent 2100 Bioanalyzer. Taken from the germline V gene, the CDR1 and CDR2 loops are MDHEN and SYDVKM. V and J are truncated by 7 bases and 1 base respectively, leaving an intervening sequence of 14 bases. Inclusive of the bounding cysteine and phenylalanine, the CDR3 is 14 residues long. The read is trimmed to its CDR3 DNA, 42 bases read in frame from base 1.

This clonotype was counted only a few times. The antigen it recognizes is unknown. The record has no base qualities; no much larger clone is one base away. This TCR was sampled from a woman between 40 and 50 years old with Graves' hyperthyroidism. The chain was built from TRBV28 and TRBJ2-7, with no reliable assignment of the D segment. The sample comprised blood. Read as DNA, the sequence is TGTGCCAGCAAAAGGGCAGGCATTTCCTACGAGCAGTACTTC. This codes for CASKRAGISYEQYF.